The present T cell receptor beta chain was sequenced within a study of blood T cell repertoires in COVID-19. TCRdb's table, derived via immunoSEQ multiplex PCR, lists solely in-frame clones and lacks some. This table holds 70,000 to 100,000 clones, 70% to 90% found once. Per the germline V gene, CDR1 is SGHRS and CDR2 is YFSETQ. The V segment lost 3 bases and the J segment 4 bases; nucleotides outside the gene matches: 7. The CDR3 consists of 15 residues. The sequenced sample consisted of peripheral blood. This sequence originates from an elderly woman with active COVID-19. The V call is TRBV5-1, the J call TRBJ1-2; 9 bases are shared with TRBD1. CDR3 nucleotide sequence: TGCGCCAGCAGCTACCAGACAGGGGGTGTCTATGGCTACACCTTC. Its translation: CASSYQTGGVYGYTF.